A single T cell receptor beta chain is shown here with its context. What it recognizes is unknown. Trimming left V 4 bases short and J 0 bases short, with 13 bases between. The CDR3 extends over 14 amino acids. Germline V gene lookup returns CDR1 SQVTM and CDR2 ANQGSEA. The source of the sample is a study of cytomegalovirus exposure and HLA in healthy donors. Study outcomes and limitations: Cytomegalovirus-associated status was assigned to around 160 TCR beta chains. Most TCR sequences showed up rarely, but some public TCRs showed up in many donors.

Repertoires were generated with immunoSEQ multiplex PCR, while TCRdb's copy carries only in-frame clones and drops some. The repertoire has about 160,000 clones, around 85% of them found once; the top ten carry about 6%. This TCR came from a woman in her 30s in good health and CMV-seronegative. The V and J genes are TRBV29-1 and TRBJ2-7, with D tentatively TRBD1 or TRBD2 (5 bases each). The sequencing input was PBMCs. The CDR3 DNA reads TGCAGCGTTGGTATGGGACGGTACTCCTACGAGCAGTACTTC. Its translation: CSVGMGRYSYEQYF.